The present T cell receptor (beta chain) was sequenced within a study of CD8+ T cells in alopecia areata. Study at large: Each of the treated patients was given oral tofacitinib, 5 to 10 mg twice daily, for moderate-to-severe alopecia areata.

Whole-study findings and limits: TCR sharing was clearer in mice than between patients, perhaps partly owing to patient HLA diversity. It was observed that many expanded lesional clones persisted in scalp and blood during tofacitinib.

About this clone itself: Antigen: not known.

TCR sequencing used cDNA made by reverse transcription of extracted RNA. Only in-frame clones appear in the TCRdb table, and some are missing; sequencing was by immunoSEQ multiplex PCR. The profile shows over 85,000 clones, 70% to 80% of them singletons. V gave up 8 bases and J gave up 2 bases, with 9 bases separating them. The CDR3 loop spans 12 amino acids. Germline V gene sequence: CDR1 MNHEY, CDR2 SMNVEV (reference sequence). As to treatment: oral pan-JAK inhibitor, 5-10 mg twice daily. Collection of lesional scalp punch biopsies and peripheral blood was performed in alopecia areata patients. This sample comprised CD8+ T cells sorted from blood, obtained around week 46, from a patient treated with tofacitinib. The chain joins TRBV27 to TRBJ2-5; D is uncertain. This receptor was obtained from a human donor with alopecia areata. CDR3 bases: TGTGCCAGCGGGTTTGGGCAAGAGACCCAGTACTTC. Protein: CASGFGQETQYF.